This TCR beta chain originates from a study of blood T cell repertoires in COVID-19. Turning to the study itself: COVID-19 samples collected from the United States, Italy and Spain covered acute and convalescent phases. PBMCs, B-cell-depleted T cells, or T cells were the source of the cDNA or gDNA that made up the material.

In the study's own analysis: Nucleated cell counts were estimated from reference gene primer amplification. Some clones are missing from TCRdb's copy, which holds only in-frame ones; the method was immunoSEQ multiplex PCR. That table is the source of V, J and clone size, and D and trimming were worked out from the DNA. This table has over 110,000 clones, 88% appearing once. V lost 6 bases and J lost 3, with 11 bases in between. The germline CDR1 and CDR2 sequences are MDHEN and SYDVKM. The CDR3 consists of 13 residues. The gene calls are TRBV28 and TRBJ1-1; TRBD1 is a possible D gene (5 bases). Sequenced material: peripheral blood. The receptor was isolated from a human donor in a cohort sampled during active COVID-19. CDR3 sequence reads: CASRIGGDTEAFF. The CDR3 coding sequence is TGTGCCAGCAGGATAGGAGGGGACACTGAAGCTTTCTTT.